Listed here is a single TCR beta chain. What it binds is not known. The germline gives CDR1 SGHRS, CDR2 YFSETQ. Trimming cost V 1 base and J 8 bases, with 22 bases left between them. The CDR3 sequence is 17 residues long. The data derive from a study of neurological immune-mediated disorders. A single record per CDR3 protein comes from TCRdb applying MiXCR to the 5' RACE reads. The profile shows tens of thousands of distinct CDR3 sequences, 5% to 5.5% of them singletons. Overall study results and limits: It was HTLV-1-associated myelopathy that showed the most TCR clonal expansion, while multiple sclerosis showed the least, falling below healthy controls. The multiple sclerosis repertoire cluster had no clinical or MRI feature associated with it.

J is TRBJ2-1 and V is TRBV5-1, with D perhaps given as TRBD1 or TRBD2 (5 bases each). The sample taken for sequencing was PBMCs. This TCR came from a woman between 25 and 40 years old with multiple sclerosis. In DNA form, the CDR3 reads TGCGCCAGCAGCTTGAGCGCTCGGGGCCTGAGGGCCTATGAGCAGTTCTTC. Protein sequence: CASSLSARGLRAYEQFF.